Listed below are T cell receptor beta chains from one sample, sequenced in a study of graft-versus-host responses after intestinal transplantation. TCRdb keeps only in-frame clones here, not all; method: immunoSEQ multiplex PCR. This sample carries roughly 97,000 clones, around nine tenths of them seen once, and the ten largest clones take about 16%. The input for sequencing was PBMCs, taken around 68 weeks after intestinal transplant. The receptor source for this set is a human patient who received an intestinal transplant, so some T cells may come from the graft donor. The CDR3 runs from the conserved cysteine through the conserved F or W. The D gene is left open where the match is weak. A row's size may be missing; if present it is once, few, many or a size class.

V	J	D	size	DNA	CDR3
TRBV4-1	TRBJ2-6	NA	few	TGCGCCAGCAGCCAAGGGCAGGAAATCAACGTCCTGACTTTC	CASSQGQEINVLTF
TRBV11-2	TRBJ2-1	NA	once	TGTGCCAGCAGCTTAGGTGCTAGCGCCTACAATGAGCAGTTCTTC	CASSLGASAYNEQFF
TRBV5-4	TRBJ2-7	NA	NA	TGTGCCAGCAGCTTTGGTCCAGGAGTGAGTGAGCAGTACTTC	CASSFGPGVSEQYF
TRBV5-5	TRBJ2-7	NA	once	TGTGCCAGCAGCTTGGCGGGGGGCGGACACGAGCAGTACTTC	CASSLAGGGHEQYF
TRBV5-6	TRBJ1-2	NA	NA	TGTGCCAGCAGCCCGACGGGCGCGTACTATGGCTACACCTTC	CASSPTGAYYGYTF
TRBV11-2	TRBJ1-1	NA	NA	TGTGCCAGCAGCTTAGATCGGTCAGGTGAAGCTTTCTTT	CASSLDRSGEAFF
TRBV27	TRBJ2-1	NA	once	TGTGCCAGCAGTTTCGGTAGGTCTGAGCAGTTCTTC	CASSFGRSEQFF
TRBV5-1	TRBJ1-1	NA	NA	TGCGCCAGCAGCTTTACAGGGTGGAGTACTGAAGCTTTCTTT	CASSFTGWSTEAFF
TRBV29-1	TRBJ1-2	NA	NA	TGCAGCGTTGACACGTTGGGCAGGGACTATGGCTACACCTTC	CSVDTLGRDYGYTF
TRBV10-1	TRBJ1-3	NA	NA	TGCGCCACCAAAGGTGTCGGAAACACCATATATTTT	CATKGVGNTIYF
TRBV7-2	TRBJ2-7	TRBD1	once	TGTGCCAGCAGCGCCCAGACAGGGGGCGGCCACGAGCAGTACTTC	CASSAQTGGGHEQYF
TRBV9	TRBJ2-5	TRBD1	few	TGTGCCAGCAGCCTCGGGACAGGACAAGAGACCCAGTACTTC	CASSLGTGQETQYF
TRBV9	TRBJ2-1	TRBD1	NA	TGTGCCAGCAGCGTAGACGGGACAGTTAGGAATGAGCAGTTCTTC	CASSVDGTVRNEQFF
TRBV5-1	TRBJ2-5	TRBD1	NA	TGCGCCAGCAGGGGGACAGAACAAGAGACCCAGTACTTC	CASRGTEQETQYF
TRBV2	TRBJ2-3	TRBD2	NA	TGTGCCAGCAGTCCAGCGGGGTTTCGCACAGATACGCAGTATTTT	CASSPAGFRTDTQYF
TRBV2	TRBJ1-2	TRBD1	NA	TGTGCCAGCGGGGGAAACCGGGACAGGGGATCGTTGCGCTACACCTTC	CASGGNRDRGSLRYTF
TRBV10-3	TRBJ1-3	NA	NA	TGTGCCATCAGGCCACAGGGTTCGTCTGGAAACACCATATATTTT	CAIRPQGSSGNTIYF
TRBV5-6	TRBJ2-7	NA	NA	TGTGCCAGCAGCCCCGGGACTGAGTACGAGCAGTACTTC	CASSPGTEYEQYF
TRBV7-9	TRBJ2-7	NA	NA	TGTGCCAGCAGCTTAGTGGGGGCTGGCCACGAGCAGTACTTC	CASSLVGAGHEQYF
TRBV10-3	TRBJ1-2	NA	NA	TGTGCCATCAGTGGGGACTTCTATGGCTACACCTTC	CAISGDFYGYTF
TRBV11-2	TRBJ2-5	TRBD2	once	TGTGCCAGCAGCTTAGTTCCGGGGGGAGAGACCCAGTACTTC	CASSLVPGGETQYF
TRBV6-1	TRBJ2-7	TRBD1	NA	TGTGCCAGCGCAAGGACAGGGGGCGAGCAGTACTTC	CASARTGGEQYF
TRBV5-1	TRBJ2-7	NA	NA	TGCGCCAGCAGCGTGGGGGGTATGGGTGAGCAGTACTTC	CASSVGGMGEQYF
TRBV5-1	TRBJ2-7	NA	NA	TGCGCCAGCAGCTTAACTGTCTCCGAGCAGTACTTC	CASSLTVSEQYF
TRBV18	TRBJ1-1	NA	NA	TGTGCCAGCTCATGGGACACATCGAACACTGAAGCTTTCTTT	CASSWDTSNTEAFF
TRBV13	TRBJ1-2	TRBD1	NA	TGTGCCAGCAGCCCGATGGGGACAGGGAACTATGGCTACACCTTC	CASSPMGTGNYGYTF
TRBV5-4	TRBJ2-3	NA	NA	TGTGCCAGCAGCAAAGGGACGGCTAGCACAGATACGCAGTATTTT	CASSKGTASTDTQYF
TRBV9	TRBJ1-2	NA	NA	TGTGCCAGCAGCCCCCAGACAGGACCGTTAGGTGGCTACACCTTC	CASSPQTGPLGGYTF
TRBV5-8	TRBJ2-1	NA	NA	TGTGCCAGCAGCTTGGGACCAGCCTACAATGAGCAGTTCTTC	CASSLGPAYNEQFF
TRBV29-1	TRBJ2-7	NA	NA	TGCAGCGTTCGCAGGAACTTCTACGAGCAGTACTTC	CSVRRNFYEQYF
TRBV6-5	TRBJ1-2	NA	once	TGTGCCAGCAGTTACCGACAGAGTAACTATGGCTACACCTTC	CASSYRQSNYGYTF
TRBV19	TRBJ1-5	NA	NA	TGTGCCAGTAGTATAGAAGGTACCCCCGGAACCCAGCATTTT	CASSIEGTPGTQHF
TRBV5-1	TRBJ2-3	TRBD2	NA	TGCGCCAGCAGTCCATTAGCGGGGGGTAGCACAGATACGCAGTATTTT	CASSPLAGGSTDTQYF
TRBV4-2	TRBJ2-5	NA	NA	TGTGCCAGCAGCCAAGTGGGCAGGGAAGGCCGAGAGACCCAGTACTTC	CASSQVGREGRETQYF
TRBV11-2	TRBJ2-1	NA	NA	TGTGCCAGCAACCTCGGGGATGAGCAGTTCTTC	CASNLGDEQFF
TRBV10-3	TRBJ1-6	NA	NA	TGTGCCATCAGTGAGTCGATCCCGGGACTTGGGGGGGGATCACCCCTCCACTTT	CAISESIPGLGGGSPLHF
TRBV19	TRBJ1-5	NA	NA	TGTGCCAGTAGTAGGGGCACCGGAAACAATCAGCCCCAGCATTTT	CASSRGTGNNQPQHF
TRBV29-1	TRBJ1-1	TRBD1	NA	TGCAGCGTGGGACAGGGGGCGGGGACTGAAGCTTTCTTT	CSVGQGAGTEAFF
TRBV7-3	TRBJ1-1	TRBD1	NA	TGTGCCAGCAGCCCAACAGGGGGTGGTACTGAAGCTTTCTTT	CASSPTGGGTEAFF
TRBV19	TRBJ1-1	NA	NA	TGTGCCAGTAGTCCACTCGTGAACACTGAAGCTTTCTTT	CASSPLVNTEAFF
TRBV6-5	TRBJ1-2	NA	NA	TGTGCCAGCAGTTACGCACGGTCGAACTATGGCTACACCTTC	CASSYARSNYGYTF
TRBV9	TRBJ1-1	NA	once	TGTGCCAGCAGCGTAGGTGCCCCAGGGGAGGCTGAAGCTTTCTTT	CASSVGAPGEAEAFF
TRBV10-1	TRBJ1-1	NA	NA	TGCGCCAGCAGTGAGTCAAGGGGAAGGGGGAACACTGAAGCTTTCTTT	CASSESRGRGNTEAFF
TRBV4-1	TRBJ2-1	NA	NA	TGCGCCAGCAGCCATTGGGGGCTCTCCTACAATGAGCAGTTCTTC	CASSHWGLSYNEQFF
TRBV2	TRBJ1-2	NA	NA	TGTGCCAGCAAGGAGGCTATGGGCTATGGCTACACCTTC	CASKEAMGYGYTF
TRBV6-1	TRBJ2-6	NA	NA	TGTGCCAGCATTCCAGGGGAGGGTGGGGCCAACGTCCTGACTTTC	CASIPGEGGANVLTF
TRBV5-6	TRBJ2-1	NA	NA	TGTGCCAGCAGCTTGGTCCCGGGGGGAGGGACATCCTACAATGAGCAGTTCTTC	CASSLVPGGGTSYNEQFF
TRBV5-4	TRBJ1-3	NA	once	TGTGCCAGCAGCTTGGGAATGGGGAGTGGAAACACCATATATTTT	CASSLGMGSGNTIYF
TRBV6-6	TRBJ2-1	TRBD2	NA	TGTGCCAGCAGTAAACCGGGACTAGCGGATGAGCAGTTCTTC	CASSKPGLADEQFF
TRBV27	TRBJ1-2	TRBD1	NA	TGTGCCAGCAGTGGCAGGGGGGTGGATGGCTACACCTTC	CASSGRGVDGYTF
TRBV5-8	TRBJ1-5	NA	NA	TGTGCCAGCACCTACTCGACGGATTATCAGCCCCAGCATTTT	CASTYSTDYQPQHF
TRBV5-1	TRBJ1-1	NA	NA	TGCGCCAGCAGCTTGGTGGGGGCTACTGAAGCTTTCTTT	CASSLVGATEAFF
TRBV4-2	TRBJ2-1	NA	NA	TGTGCCAGCAGCCAAGTAGAGCAGACAGTCAATGAGCAGTTCTTC	CASSQVEQTVNEQFF
TRBV11-2	TRBJ2-3	TRBD1	NA	TGTGCCAGCAGCTCAACCCTGACAGGGGTGACAGATACGCAGTATTTT	CASSSTLTGVTDTQYF
TRBV7-9	TRBJ1-2	TRBD1	NA	TGTGCCAGCAGCCCCCGGACAGGGGCGTTTATGGACTACACCTTC	CASSPRTGAFMDYTF
TRBV9	TRBJ2-7	NA	NA	TGTGCCAGCAGCGTAGGTACACTCTCCTACGAGCAGTACTTC	CASSVGTLSYEQYF
TRBV27	TRBJ1-2	NA	NA	TGTGCCAGCAGTTCCCAGTGGAGGGAGGATGGCTATGGCTACACCTTC	CASSSQWREDGYGYTF
TRBV10-3	TRBJ1-4	TRBD1	NA	TGTGCCATCAGTGCGCGTCCCACCGGGACAGGGAATGAAAAACTGTTTTTT	CAISARPTGTGNEKLFF